Each of the 17 T cell receptor beta chains below was sequenced from the same sample in a study of cytomegalovirus exposure and HLA in healthy donors. The PCR ran on 60 Vbeta and 13 Jbeta primers. Sequencing used immunoSEQ multiplex PCR; TCRdb keeps in-frame clones, though not all of them. This sample's table reports some 76,000 clones. Sequenced sample: PBMCs. The receptors shown here come from a boy between 10 and 17 years old in good health and CMV-seronegative.

V and J are TRBV2 and TRBJ2-5; perhaps TRBD1 as D (7 bases). The ends were cut back, 5 bases at V and 5 bases at J, with 21 bases in the middle. CDR1 SNHLY and CDR2 FYNNEI come from the germline V gene. The CDR3 is 16 residues long. CDR3 DNA sequence: TGTGCCAGCAGTAAAGGGGGCCCAGGGGGGTCCGAGACCCAGTACTTC. Its translation: CASSKGGPGGSETQYF.

This CDR3 is CASGGGGGYTGELFF. CDR3 bases: TGTGCCAGCGGAGGGGGAGGGGGGTATACCGGGGAGCTGTTTTTT. J is TRBJ2-2 and V is TRBV19, with D possibly TRBD2 on 7 matching bases. CDR1 is LNHDA, CDR2 SQIVND, per germline (reference sequence). The CDR3 length is 15 residues. Trimming took off 9 bases at V and 5 bases at J, with 19 bases between the two ends.

The chain joins TRBV30 to TRBJ1-2; D might be TRBD1 (5 bases). Germline CDR1 GTSNPN, CDR2 SVGIG (reference sequence). Trimming cost V 2 bases and J 4 bases, with 14 bases left between them. The CDR3 is 14 amino acids. The CDR3 DNA follows: TGTGCCTGGAGTATGGGGGGTTGGGGCTATGGCTACACCTTC. Protein sequence: CAWSMGGWGYGYTF.

The CDR3 region is CASGQKNQPQHF. The CDR3 region has the DNA TGTGCCAGTGGACAGAAAAATCAGCCCCAGCATTTT. The chain employs TRBV19 and TRBJ1-5; D may be TRBD1 (6 bases). Trimming stripped 8 bases from V and 4 bases from J, with 9 bases between. The CDR3 length is 12 residues. Germline CDR1 reads LNHDA; CDR2 reads SQIVND (reference sequence).

CDR3 DNA: TGCGCCAGCAGCCCTGGGTTACTGGACAGCCGACACGAGCAGTACTTC. Translating it yields CASSPGLLDSRHEQYF. This chain connects TRBV4-1 to TRBJ2-7; D possibly corresponds to TRBD1 (6 bases). Per germline, CDR1 MGHRA and CDR2 YSYEKL. This CDR3 is 16 amino acids long. Trimming took 4 bases from V and 5 from J, leaving 21 bases between them.

The chain combines TRBV6-1 with TRBJ1-2; D is ambiguous. This CDR3 spans 14 amino acids. Per the germline V gene, CDR1 is MNHNS and CDR2 is SASEGT. V lost 6 bases and J lost 4, with 15 bases in between. CDR3 in amino acids: CASRPDRESYGYTF. In nucleotides, the CDR3 is TGTGCCAGCAGACCGGACCGGGAGAGCTATGGCTACACCTTC.

The chain employs TRBV6-1 and TRBJ1-3, with D perhaps matching TRBD1 (6 bases). Germline V gives CDR1 MNHNS, CDR2 SASEGT. Trimming stripped 4 bases from V and 1 base from J, with 8 bases between. CDR3 size: 14 residues. The DNA of the CDR3 is TGTGCCAGCAGTGCTACAGGGTCTGGAAACACCATATATTTT. It yields the protein CASSATGSGNTIYF.

The gene calls are TRBV23-1 and TRBJ2-7; no firm D call. TRBV23-1 is designated an ORF whose function remains uncertain. The CDR3 loop spans 11 amino acids. V dropped 7 bases and J dropped 1 base, with 5 bases sitting between them. CDR3 bases: TGCGCCAGCACCAATTCCTACGAGCAGTACTTC. Translation gives CASTNSYEQYF.

The rearrangement uses TRBV7-2 and TRBJ2-3; TRBD2 matches at 8 bases. V shed 2 bases, J shed 4 bases, and the junction held 2 bases outside the gene matches. CDR3 length: 14 residues. Germline CDR1 reads SGHTA; CDR2 reads FQGNSA. Here the CDR3 DNA reads TGTGCCAGCAGCTTATGGCGGGAGGCAGATACGCAGTATTTT. Residues: CASSLWREADTQYF. The whole variable domain, filled in from reference TRBV7-2 and TRBJ2-3, reads GAGVSQSPSNKVTEKGKDVELRCDPISGHTALYWYRQSLGQGLEFLIYFQGNSAPDKSGLPSDRFSAERTGGSVSTLTIQRTQQEDSAVYLCASSLWREADTQYFGPGTRLTVL.

J is TRBJ1-1 and V is TRBV6-1; D not resolved. Germline values: CDR1 MNHNS, CDR2 SASEGT. This CDR3 spans 11 amino acids. V shed 7 bases and J shed 10 bases, with 13 bases lying between them. Here the CDR3 DNA reads TGTGCCAGCAACCTCAGTCGGGGAGCTTTCTTT. It encodes CASNLSRGAFF.

This chain links TRBV13 with TRBJ1-1; no firm D call. The CDR3 extends over 15 amino acids. Trimming stripped 2 bases from V and 1 base from J, with 11 bases between. Germline V gene sequence: CDR1 PRHDT, CDR2 FYEKMQ (reference sequence). CDR3 in DNA: TGTGCCAGCAGCTTACGCGGGCAGACGAACACTGAAGCTTTCTTT. Its protein is CASSLRGQTNTEAFF.

The chain joins TRBV30 to TRBJ1-2; D uncertain. The CDR3 has 15 residues. The germline gives CDR1 GTSNPN, CDR2 SVGIG (reference sequence). V lost 0 bases, J lost 1 base, and 12 bases lay in between. This CDR3 reads CAWSVALDLNYGYTF. CDR3 sequence (DNA): TGTGCCTGGAGTGTAGCCCTAGACCTTAACTATGGCTACACCTTC.

The chain has TRBV18 and TRBJ2-7; D might be TRBD1 (6 bases). V dropped 2 bases and J dropped 0 bases, with 8 bases sitting between them. This CDR3 has 14 residues. Germline CDR1 reads KGHSH; CDR2 reads LQKENI. The CDR3 region is CASSPSTGSYEQYF. In DNA, the CDR3 is TGTGCCAGCTCACCATCGACAGGCTCCTACGAGCAGTACTTC.

The chain joins TRBV7-9 to TRBJ1-1, with D perhaps TRBD1 (6 bases). V lost 0 bases and J lost 2, with 7 bases in between. The germline gives CDR1 SEHNR, CDR2 FQNEAQ (reference sequence). The CDR3 is made up of 14 amino acids. CDR3 loop: CASSLAQGNTEAFF. As DNA, the CDR3 is TGTGCCAGCAGCTTAGCACAGGGTAACACTGAAGCTTTCTTT.

This chain connects TRBV7-3 to TRBJ2-1, with TRBD2 as a possible D gene (6 bases). The CDR3 totals 14 residues. Germline V lookup: CDR1 SGHTA, CDR2 FQGTGA. V was shortened by 3 bases and J by 4 bases, with 10 bases between the two germline ends. The CDR3 sequence: CASSFGGLYNEQFF. CDR3 sequence (DNA): TGTGCCAGCAGCTTCGGGGGTCTGTACAATGAGCAGTTCTTC.

The rearrangement links TRBV9 to TRBJ2-3, with 8 bases matching TRBD1. CDR3 length: 17 residues. The V gene's germline CDR1 is SGDLS and CDR2 YYNGEE. After removal of 7 bases from V and 1 base from J, the junction contained 14 bases not matched to a gene. Here the CDR3 reads CASGFNMGTGRTDTQYF. The CDR3 nucleotides read TGTGCCAGCGGGTTTAATATGGGGACAGGACGCACAGATACGCAGTATTTT.

The chain has TRBV6-1 and TRBJ1-2; D gene unclear. CDR1 is MNHNS and CDR2 is SASEGT in the germline V gene. The CDR3 is 13 residues long. V lost 6 bases and J lost 4, with 12 bases in between. CDR3 DNA: TGTGCCAGCAGGCTCAACCTACCCTATGGCTACACCTTC. As protein: CASRLNLPYGYTF.